These 13 T cell receptor beta chains were all obtained from the same sample, sequenced in a study of blood T cell repertoires in COVID-19. Sequenced by immunoSEQ multiplex PCR; TCRdb stores in-frame clones only, minus some. The sample carries roughly 500,000 clones, over 75% recorded once. Sequencing used peripheral blood. The receptors derive from a human donor in a cohort sampled during active COVID-19.

To note about this clone: This CDR3 is also generated by other DNA sequences in the sample. The CDR3 protein is CASSQGTGGYNEQFF. The CDR3 region has the DNA TGTGCCAGCAGCCAAGGGACAGGGGGATACAATGAGCAGTTCTTC. The rearrangement links TRBV3-1 (or the pseudogene TRBV3-2) to TRBJ2-1; TRBD1 matches 10 bases. CDR3 length: 15 amino acids. CDR1 is LGHDT and CDR2 is YNNKEL in the germline V gene (reference sequence). J was trimmed by 4 bases and V by 1 base; bases with no gene match: 1.

This chain connects TRBV6-7 to TRBJ2-5, with D perhaps TRBD2 (6 bases). TRBV6-7 is an ORF for which the function is uncertain. The V gene lost 6 bases and the J gene lost 4 bases, with 15 bases spanning the gap. CDR3 size: 14 residues. Written as DNA, the CDR3 is TGTGCCAGCAGGCGGCGGGATCTGGGAGAGACCCAGTACTTC. It yields the protein CASRRRDLGETQYF.

The J gene is TRBJ2-5, the V gene TRBV7-2; 10 bases fit TRBD2. CDR1 is SGHTA and CDR2 is FQGNSA in the germline V gene. This CDR3 spans 17 amino acids. With 5 bases clipped from V and 5 bases from J, the junction kept 14 bases outside the gene matches. CDR3 sequence reads: CASSARFLAGARETQYF. CDR3 DNA: TGTGCCAGCAGCGCTCGCTTCCTAGCGGGAGCCCGTGAGACCCAGTACTTC.

This clone was seen more than once but under ten times. The chain uses TRBV7-2 and TRBJ2-3; D unresolved. V lost 1 base and J lost 5, with 7 bases in between. The CDR3 totals 13 residues. The germline V gene has CDR1 SGHTA and CDR2 FQGNSA. The CDR3 DNA follows: TGTGCCAGCAGCTTAGAATTTATAGATACGCAGTATTTT. Protein: CASSLEFIDTQYF. The complete variable domain, with remaining parts taken from reference TRBV7-2 and TRBJ2-3, reads GAGVSQSPSNKVTEKGKDVELRCDPISGHTALYWYRQSLGQGLEFLIYFQGNSAPDKSGLPSDRFSAERTGGSVSTLTIQRTQQEDSAVYLCASSLEFIDTQYFGPGTRLTVL.

This chain uses TRBV5-1 with TRBJ1-4, with TRBD1 matching 8 bases. The CDR3 is 15 amino acids. Germline V gives CDR1 SGHRS, CDR2 YFSETQ. The V gene end was trimmed by 4 bases and the J gene end by 6 bases; junction bases not matched to a gene: 8. CDR3 DNA: TGCGCCAGCAGCCCGCAGGGGGCTAGCGATGAAAAACTGTTTTTT. This translates into CASSPQGASDEKLFF.

This clone was observed a few times. The rearrangement joins TRBV3-1 (or the pseudogene TRBV3-2) to TRBJ1-1; D is possibly TRBD1 (6 bases). The CDR3 totals 18 residues. V gave up 0 bases and J gave up 0 bases, with 17 bases separating them. CDR1 is LGHDT and CDR2 is YNNKEL in the germline V gene (reference sequence). In DNA form, the CDR3 reads TGTGCCAGCAGCCAAGATAGGGGGACGGGTTCCATGAACACTGAAGCTTTCTTT. Translated, it gives CASSQDRGTGSMNTEAFF.

The chain employs TRBV10-3 and TRBJ2-7, with TRBD1 matching 11 bases. The CDR3 runs 14 residues. Germline V gene lookup returns CDR1 ENHRY and CDR2 SYGVKD. V was clipped by 4 bases and J by 7 bases; unmatched bases: 6. CDR3 loop: CAISGGQGAWEQYF. The CDR3 nucleotides read TGTGCCATCAGTGGCGGACAGGGGGCATGGGAGCAGTACTTC.

The V and J genes are TRBV29-1 and TRBJ2-7, with 15 bases lining up with TRBD2. Germline trimming cut 6 bases from V and 3 bases from J; bases unmatched to any gene: 6. This CDR3 has 15 amino acids. Germline CDR1 reads SQVTM; CDR2 reads ANQGSEA. The CDR3 protein is CSVGLAGGPYYEQYF. In DNA, the CDR3 is TGCAGCGTGGGACTAGCGGGGGGCCCTTACTACGAGCAGTACTTC.

The V and J genes are TRBV24-1 and TRBJ2-5, with 8 bases that match TRBD2. The CDR3 spans 16 residues. Germline CDR1 and CDR2: KGHDR and SFDVKD. V shed 3 bases, J shed 3 bases, and the junction held 8 bases outside the gene matches. The CDR3, as DNA: TGTGCCACCAGTGATCCCACCCTTAGCGGGAAAGAGACCCAGTACTTC. It encodes CATSDPTLSGKETQYF.

V usage is TRBV30 and J usage is TRBJ1-2, with TRBD1 matching 11 bases. J lost 8 bases, V lost 2 bases, and 7 bases had no gene match. The germline V gene encodes CDR1 GTSNPN and CDR2 SVGIG (reference sequence). There are 14 residues in the CDR3. The CDR3 DNA reads TGTGCCTGGAGTCCGGACAGGGGGCAGGGCGGCTACACCTTC. Encoded protein: CAWSPDRGQGGYTF.

This clone has a handful of counts. The CDR3 protein is CASSLASLAGYEQYF. In DNA form, the CDR3 reads TGTGCCAGCAGCTTGGCCTCCCTAGCGGGCTACGAGCAGTACTTC. The V gene is TRBV5-4, the J gene TRBJ2-7; 8 bases line up with TRBD2. J was trimmed by 3 bases and V by 0 bases; bases with no gene match: 5. The germline CDR1 and CDR2 sequences are SGHNT and YYREEE (reference sequence). The CDR3 is 15 amino acids.

This clone appeared once. The chain employs TRBV11-2 and TRBJ2-2; perhaps TRBD2 as D (5 bases). The germline V and J ends were trimmed by 5 bases and 2 bases, with 15 bases remaining between them. This CDR3 region has 16 residues. Germline lookup yields CDR1 SGHAT and CDR2 FQNNGV. The CDR3 nucleotides read TGTGCCAGCAGCGGGCCGGGATACCAAAACACCGGGGAGCTGTTTTTT. This translates into CASSGPGYQNTGELFF.

This chain connects TRBV6-5 to TRBJ2-2; possible D gene TRBD2, 7 bases. Trimming took off 0 bases at V and 3 bases at J, with 11 bases between the two ends. The CDR3 has 16 residues. Germline V lookup: CDR1 MNHEY, CDR2 SVGAGI. Written as DNA, the CDR3 is TGTGCCAGCAGTTACTCGGGGGGGGCGGACACCGGGGAGCTGTTTTTT. This encodes CASSYSGGADTGELFF.